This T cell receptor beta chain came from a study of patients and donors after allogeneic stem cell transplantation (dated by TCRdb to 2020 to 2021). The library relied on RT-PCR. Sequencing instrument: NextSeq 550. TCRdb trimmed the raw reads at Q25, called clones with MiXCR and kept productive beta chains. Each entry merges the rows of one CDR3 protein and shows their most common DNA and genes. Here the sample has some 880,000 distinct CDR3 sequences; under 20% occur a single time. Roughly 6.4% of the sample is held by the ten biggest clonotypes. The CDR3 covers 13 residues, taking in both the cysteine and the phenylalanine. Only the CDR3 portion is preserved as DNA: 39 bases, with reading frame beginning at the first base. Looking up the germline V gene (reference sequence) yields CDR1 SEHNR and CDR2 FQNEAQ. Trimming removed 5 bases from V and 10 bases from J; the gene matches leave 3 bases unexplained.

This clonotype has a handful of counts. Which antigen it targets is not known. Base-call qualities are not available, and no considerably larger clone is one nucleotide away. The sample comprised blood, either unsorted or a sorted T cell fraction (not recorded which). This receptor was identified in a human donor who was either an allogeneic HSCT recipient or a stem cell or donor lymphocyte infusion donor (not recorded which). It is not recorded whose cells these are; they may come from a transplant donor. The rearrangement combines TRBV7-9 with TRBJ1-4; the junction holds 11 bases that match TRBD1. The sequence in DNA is TGTGCCAGCAGCACGGGACAGGGGGTAAAACTGTTTTTT. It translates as CASSTGQGVKLFF.